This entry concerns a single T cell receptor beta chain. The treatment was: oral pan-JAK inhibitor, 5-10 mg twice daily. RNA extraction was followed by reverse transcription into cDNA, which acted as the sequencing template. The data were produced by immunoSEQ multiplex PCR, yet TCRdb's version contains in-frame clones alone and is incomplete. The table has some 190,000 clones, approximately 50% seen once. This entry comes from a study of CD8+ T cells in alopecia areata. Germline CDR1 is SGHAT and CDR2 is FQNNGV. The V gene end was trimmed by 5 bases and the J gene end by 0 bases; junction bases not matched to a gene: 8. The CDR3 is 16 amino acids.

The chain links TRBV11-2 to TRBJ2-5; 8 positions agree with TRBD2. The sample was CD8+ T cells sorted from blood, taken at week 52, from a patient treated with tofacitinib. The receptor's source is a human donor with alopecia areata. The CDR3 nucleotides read TGTGCCAGCAGCACCGGGACTAGTTGGTACCAAGAGACCCAGTACTTC. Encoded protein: CASSTGTSWYQETQYF. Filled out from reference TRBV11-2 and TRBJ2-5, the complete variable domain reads EAGVAQSPRYKIIEKRQSVAFWCNPISGHATLYWYQQILGQGPKLLIQFQNNGVVDDSQLPKDRFSAERLKGVDSTLKIQPAKLEDSAVYLCASSTGTSWYQETQYFGPGTRLLVL.